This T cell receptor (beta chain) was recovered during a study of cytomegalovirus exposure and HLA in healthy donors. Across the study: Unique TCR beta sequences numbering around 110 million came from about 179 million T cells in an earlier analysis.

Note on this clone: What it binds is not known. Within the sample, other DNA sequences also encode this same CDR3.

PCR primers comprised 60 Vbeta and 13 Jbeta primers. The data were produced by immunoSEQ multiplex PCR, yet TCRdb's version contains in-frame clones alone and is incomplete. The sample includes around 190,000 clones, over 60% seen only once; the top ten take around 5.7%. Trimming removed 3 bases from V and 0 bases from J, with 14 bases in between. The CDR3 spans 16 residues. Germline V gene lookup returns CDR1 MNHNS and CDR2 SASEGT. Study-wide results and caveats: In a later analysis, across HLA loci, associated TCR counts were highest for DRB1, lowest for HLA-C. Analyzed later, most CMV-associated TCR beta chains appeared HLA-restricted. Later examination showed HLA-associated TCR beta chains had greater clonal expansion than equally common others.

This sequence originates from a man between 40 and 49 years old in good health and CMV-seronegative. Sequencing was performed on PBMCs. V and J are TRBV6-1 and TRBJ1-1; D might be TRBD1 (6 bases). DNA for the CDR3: TGTGCCAGCAGTGATGAACCGGGACACTTGAACACTGAAGCTTTCTTT. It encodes CASSDEPGHLNTEAFF.